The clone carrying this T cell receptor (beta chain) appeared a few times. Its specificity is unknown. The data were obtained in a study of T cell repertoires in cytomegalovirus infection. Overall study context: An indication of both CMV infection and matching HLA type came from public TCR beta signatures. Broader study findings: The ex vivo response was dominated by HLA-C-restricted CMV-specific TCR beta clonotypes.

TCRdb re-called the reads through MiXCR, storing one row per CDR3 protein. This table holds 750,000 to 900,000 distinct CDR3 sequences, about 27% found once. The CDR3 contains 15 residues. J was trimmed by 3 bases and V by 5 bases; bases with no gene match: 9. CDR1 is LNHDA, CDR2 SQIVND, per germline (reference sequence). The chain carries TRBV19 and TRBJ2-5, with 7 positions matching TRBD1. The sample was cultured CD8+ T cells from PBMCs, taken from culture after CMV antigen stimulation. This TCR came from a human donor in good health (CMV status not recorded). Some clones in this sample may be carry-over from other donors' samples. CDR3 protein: CASSFSRQGKETQYF. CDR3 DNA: TGTGCCAGTAGTTTCTCGCGACAGGGAAAAGAGACCCAGTACTTC.